What follows are 21 T cell receptor beta chains derived from one specimen sequenced in a study of read filtering for tumor transcriptome and immune sequencing (dated by TCRdb to the early 2020s). These reads were obtained on an Illumina HiSeq 4000. TCR libraries were built from about 400 ng RNA with the Immunoverse kit, using molecular barcoded adaptors covering alpha/delta and beta/gamma chains. The public reads were reprocessed in TCRdb via fastp at Q25 and MiXCR, keeping in-frame beta chains. Each entry is one CDR3 protein sequence, shown with its most common DNA and genes. For this sample the table gives about 58,000 distinct CDR3 sequences, of which 9% to 15% were detected only once. Approximately 16% of the sample goes to the ten largest clones. Source material: a population of CD138-negative cells sorted from bone marrow. Reading the label with the study, this specimen's cell subset or site is: bone marrow mononuclear cells depleted of CD138+ plasma/myeloma cells by negative magnetic selection. The receptors come from a donor at least 40 years old with multiple myeloma.

The count of this clonotype is one. The chain carries TRBV10-1 and TRBJ2-1, with 10 nucleotides matching TRBD1. Germline values: CDR1 WNHNN, CDR2 SYGVQD (reference sequence). J gave up 6 bases and V 4 bases, and 9 bases lay outside the gene matches. The CDR3 runs 16 residues. The chain's CDR3 is CASSASGTGVVNEQFF. CDR3 DNA: TGCGCCAGCAGTGCTTCCGGGACAGGGGTCGTCAATGAGCAGTTCTTC.

This clonotype was seen a handful of times. With a much larger clone just one base away, this may be a read error. This chain links TRBV7-2 with TRBJ2-5, with TRBD2 matching over 13 bases. J was trimmed by 7 bases and V by 3 bases; bases with no gene match: 5. Germline CDR1 and CDR2: SGHTA and FQGNSA. The CDR3 loop spans 15 amino acids. CDR3 DNA sequence: TGTGCCAGCAGCTTTAGACTAGCGGGGGGCGGGACCCAGTACTTC. This encodes CASSFRLAGGGTQYF.

This clonotype was seen ten or more times. The chain couples TRBV5-6 to TRBJ1-4; D gene ambiguous. The CDR3 spans 16 residues. Deletions cut 0 bases from V and 0 bases from J, with 9 bases between. Germline loops: CDR1 SGHDT, CDR2 YYEEEE. The CDR3 spells CASSLAIHATNEKLFF. The CDR3 bases are TGTGCCAGCAGCTTGGCCATTCATGCAACTAATGAAAAACTGTTTTTT.

This clonotype was counted at least ten times. V and J are TRBV5-1 and TRBJ2-2; D gene uncertain. V was pared by 3 bases and J by 3 bases, with 15 bases between. Germline CDR1 is SGHRS and CDR2 is YFSETQ. CDR3 length equals 16 residues. The CDR3 loop is CASSYNPGPYTGELFF. The CDR3 DNA follows: TGCGCCAGCAGCTACAACCCCGGCCCGTACACCGGGGAGCTGTTTTTT.

This clonotype has only a few counts. This may be a read error: a much more frequent sequence differs by one nucleotide. The conserved phenylalanine or tryptophan normally closing the CDR3 is absent here, so this likely arose from a read error. The V and J genes are TRBV7-9 and TRBJ2-3, with a tentative D call TRBD2 (5 bases). Germline loops: CDR1 SEHNR, CDR2 FQNEAQ (reference sequence). This CDR3 spans 15 amino acids. The V and J ends lost 0 bases and 11 bases respectively, with 18 bases between them. CDR3: CASSLAQSGGRGQYY. CDR3 DNA sequence: TGTGCCAGCAGCTTAGCGCAAAGTGGTGGCCGGGGGCAGTATTAT.

This clonotype was seen ten or more times. The chain employs TRBV20-1 and TRBJ2-1; TRBD2 aligns across 7 bases. The ends lost 5 bases at V and 8 bases at J; junction bases unmatched: 12. The CDR3 is 14 amino acids. The germline V gene encodes CDR1 DFQATT and CDR2 SNEGSKA (reference sequence). CDR3 nucleotides: TGCAGTGCTTGGACGGGGGGAGGATGGGATGAGCAGTTCTTC. This translates into CSAWTGGGWDEQFF.

This clonotype appeared many times. The chain uses TRBV9 and TRBJ2-7, with TRBD2 matching over 12 bases. The CDR3 length is 18 residues. With 4 bases clipped from V and 1 base from J, the junction kept 12 bases outside the gene matches. The germline V gene encodes CDR1 SGDLS and CDR2 YYNGEE. The CDR3 is CASSPRTSGEYLSYEQYF. CDR3 nucleotides: TGTGCCAGCAGCCCTCGGACTAGCGGGGAGTACCTATCCTACGAGCAGTACTTC.

This clonotype has just a few counts. A much larger clone lies a single base off, so this may be a read error. The V and J genes are TRBV20-1 and TRBJ1-1, with 8 positions matching TRBD1. The germline CDR1 and CDR2 sequences are DFQATT and SNEGSKA (reference sequence). The length of the CDR3 is 16 residues. CDR3 in amino acids: CSARDLDRDWGTVAFF. In DNA, the CDR3 is TGCAGTGCTAGAGATTTGGACAGGGACTGGGGCACTGTAGCTTTCTTT.

Of note for this clonotype: Sequence at one end of the junction differs from germline and may be a read error. This chain uses TRBV12-3 or TRBV12-4 with TRBJ2-5; D uncertain. CDR3 length: 14 residues. CDR3 DNA: TGTTCCAGCAGTTTCAAGCAGTCCCAAGAGACCCAGTACTTC. Translated, it gives CSSSFKQSQETQYF.

Many counts were recorded for this clonotype. The gene calls are TRBV4-1 and TRBJ2-7; D may be TRBD1 (6 bases). The V end lost 2 bases, the J end lost 0 bases, and 11 bases lay between the germline ends. The V gene's germline CDR1 is MGHRA and CDR2 YSYEKL. The CDR3 consists of 15 residues. The DNA of the CDR3 is TGCGCCAGCAGCCAAATGAACAGGGCCTCCTACGAGCAGTACTTC. It specifies CASSQMNRASYEQYF.

This clonotype was seen repeatedly, ten times or more. The J gene is TRBJ1-1, the V gene TRBV2, with 7 positions matching TRBD1. The V and J ends lost 4 bases and 0 bases, in that order; junction bases with no gene match: 2. The CDR3 has 14 amino acids. From germline, CDR1 is SNHLY and CDR2 FYNNEI. CDR3 residues: CASSGQGMNTEAFF. DNA of the CDR3: TGTGCCAGCAGTGGACAGGGCATGAACACTGAAGCTTTCTTT.

This clonotype was seen at least ten times. The genes are TRBV5-1 and TRBJ1-2; no clear D. The CDR3 length is 15 residues. V lost 4 bases and J 0 bases, leaving 13 bases between the germline ends. The germline CDR1 and CDR2 sequences are SGHRS and YFSETQ. The CDR3 loop is CASSPLIGSNYGYTF. In nucleotides, the CDR3 is TGCGCCAGCAGCCCATTGATTGGCTCTAACTATGGCTACACCTTC.

This clonotype was counted at least ten times. The chain has TRBV7-9 and TRBJ1-3; D remains unclear. CDR3 size: 11 residues. Trimming removed 2 bases from V and 5 bases from J, with 1 base in between. Germline values: CDR1 SEHNR, CDR2 FQNEAQ (reference sequence). The CDR3, as DNA: TGTGCCAGCAGCTTAAGAAACACCATATATTTT. Encoded protein: CASSLRNTIYF. Variable domain in full (rest from reference TRBV7-9 and TRBJ1-3): DTGVSQNPRHKITKRGQNVTFRCDPISEHNRLYWYRQTLGQGPEFLTYFQNEAQLEKSRLLSDRFSAERPKGSFSTLEIQRTEQGDSAMYLCASSLRNTIYFGEGSWLTVV.

This clonotype was found many times. J is TRBJ2-5 and V is TRBV6-2 or TRBV6-3; tentatively, D is TRBD1 or TRBD2 (5 bases each). This CDR3 spans 13 amino acids. Germline loops: CDR1 MNHEY, CDR2 SVGEGT. V was clipped by 2 bases and J by 7 bases, with 11 bases between them. In DNA, the CDR3 is TGTGCCAGCAGTTACCGGGGACCGGGGACCCAGTACTTC. Its translation: CASSYRGPGTQYF.

The table lists this clonotype with many counts. V gene TRBV6-1 combines with J gene TRBJ1-2, with D possibly TRBD1 on 6 matching bases. In germline, CDR1 is MNHNS, CDR2 SASEGT. Trimming stripped 0 bases from V and 4 bases from J, with 9 bases between. This CDR3 is built from 14 residues. The CDR3 DNA follows: TGTGCCAGCAGTGAAGCGTCAGGGGCCTATGGCTACACCTTC. This translates into CASSEASGAYGYTF.

This clonotype was found many times. The chain recombines TRBV6-5 with TRBJ2-2, with D perhaps given as TRBD1 or TRBD2 (5 bases each). CDR3 length equals 17 residues. Germline assignment: CDR1 MNHEY and CDR2 SVGAGI. V lost 2 bases and J 2 bases, leaving 15 bases between the germline ends. The CDR3 here is CASSYLLLGTNTGELFF. The CDR3 DNA reads TGTGCCAGCAGTTACCTCTTACTGGGGACCAACACCGGGGAGCTGTTTTTT.

Comment on this clonotype: A read error is possible here, since a much larger clone lies one base away. V gene TRBV7-6 combines with J gene TRBJ2-1; TRBD1 matches at 9 bases. The CDR3 is made up of 15 amino acids. Germline V gene lookup returns CDR1 SGHVS and CDR2 FNYEAQ. In nucleotides, the CDR3 is TGTGCCAGCAGCTGGGGGACAGGGCTATGCAATAAGCAGTTCTTC. Residues: CASSWGTGLCNKQFF.

This clonotype was seen ten or more times. V gene TRBV11-2 combines with J gene TRBJ2-3; the D gene is possibly TRBD2 (5 bases). The length of the CDR3 is 12 residues. Germline V CDR1 and CDR2: SGHAT, FQNNGV. Trimming took off 6 bases at V and 5 bases at J, with 9 bases between the two ends. The CDR3 region is CASRGLGDTQYF. DNA of the CDR3: TGTGCCAGCAGAGGACTGGGAGATACGCAGTATTTT.

In this sample, this clonotype turned up many times. Since a much larger clone is just one base distant, this may be a read error. The V and J genes are TRBV7-8 and TRBJ2-1; a possible D gene is TRBD2 (6 bases). The germline gives CDR1 SGHVS, CDR2 FQNEAQ. V was clipped by 7 bases and J by 12 bases, with 31 bases between them. The CDR3 length is 17 residues. CDR3 coding DNA: TGTGCCAGCACCAAACCCGGCCGGACTATCTTGAGGAGTGGGCAGTTCTTC. This gives the protein CASTKPGRTILRSGQFF. Full variable domain (outside the CDR3, taken from reference TRBV7-8 and TRBJ2-1): GAGVSQSPRYKVAKRGQDVALRCDPISGHVSLFWYQQALGQGPEFLTYFQNEAQLDKSGLPSDRFFAERPEGSVSTLKIQRTQQEDSAVYLCASTKPGRTILRSGQFFGPGTRLTVL.

This clonotype was picked up many times. The J gene is TRBJ2-1, the V gene TRBV5-1; 11 bases agree with TRBD2. Germline values: CDR1 SGHRS, CDR2 YFSETQ. V was clipped by 2 bases and J by 6 bases; unmatched bases: 10. The length of the CDR3 is 17 residues. This CDR3 reads CASSLGRTSGPGNEQFF. The CDR3 DNA sequence: TGCGCCAGCAGCTTAGGACGGACTAGCGGGCCGGGCAATGAGCAGTTCTTC.

This clonotype was seen at least ten times. This CDR3 is CASTLSGGFRTGELFF. The CDR3 DNA reads as TGTGCCAGCACGCTGTCAGGGGGCTTTCGCACCGGGGAGCTGTTTTTT. The rearrangement links TRBV6-5 to TRBJ2-2; 8 bases agree with TRBD1. The germline CDR1 and CDR2 sequences are MNHEY and SVGAGI. This CDR3 is 16 amino acids long. J gave up 4 bases and V 7 bases, and 11 bases lay outside the gene matches.